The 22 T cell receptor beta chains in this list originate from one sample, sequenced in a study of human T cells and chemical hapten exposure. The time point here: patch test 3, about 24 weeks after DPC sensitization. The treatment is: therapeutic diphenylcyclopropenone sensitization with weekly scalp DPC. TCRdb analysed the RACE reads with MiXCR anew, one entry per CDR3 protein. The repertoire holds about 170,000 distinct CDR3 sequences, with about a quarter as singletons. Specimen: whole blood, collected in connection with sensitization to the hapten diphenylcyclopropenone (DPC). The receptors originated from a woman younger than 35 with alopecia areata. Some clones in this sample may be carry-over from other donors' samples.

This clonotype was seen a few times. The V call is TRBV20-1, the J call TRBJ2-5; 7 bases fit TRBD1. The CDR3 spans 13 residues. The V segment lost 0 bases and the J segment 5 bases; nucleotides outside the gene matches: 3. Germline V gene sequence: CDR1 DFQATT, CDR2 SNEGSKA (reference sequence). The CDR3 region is CSARDLQGETQYF. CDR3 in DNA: TGCAGTGCTAGAGATCTACAGGGGGAGACCCAGTACTTC.

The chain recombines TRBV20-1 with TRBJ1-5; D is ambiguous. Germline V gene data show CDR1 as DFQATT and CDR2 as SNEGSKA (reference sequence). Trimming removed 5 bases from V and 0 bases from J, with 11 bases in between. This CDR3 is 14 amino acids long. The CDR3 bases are TGCAGTGCTCGAACGGATTATAGCAATCAGCCCCAGCATTTT. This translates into CSARTDYSNQPQHF.

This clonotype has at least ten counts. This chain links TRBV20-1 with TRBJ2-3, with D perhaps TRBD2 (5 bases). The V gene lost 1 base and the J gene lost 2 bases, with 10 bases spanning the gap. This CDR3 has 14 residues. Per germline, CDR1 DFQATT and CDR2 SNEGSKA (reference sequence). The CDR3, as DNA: TGCAGTGCTAGAGGACTACTCTTCACAGATACGCAGTATTTT. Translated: CSARGLLFTDTQYF.

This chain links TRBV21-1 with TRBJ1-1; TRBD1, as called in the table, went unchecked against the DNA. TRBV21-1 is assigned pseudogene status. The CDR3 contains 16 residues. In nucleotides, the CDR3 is TGTGCCAGCAGCAGAGAACTCGGGACAGAGATGGATGAAGCTTTCTTT. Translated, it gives CASSRELGTEMDEAFF.

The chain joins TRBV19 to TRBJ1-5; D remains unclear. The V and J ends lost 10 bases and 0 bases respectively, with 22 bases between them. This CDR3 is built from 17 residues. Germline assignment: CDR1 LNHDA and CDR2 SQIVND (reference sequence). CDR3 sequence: CATAPLSRFYSNQPQHF. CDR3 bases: TGTGCCACCGCCCCTTTATCCAGGTTCTATAGCAATCAGCCCCAGCATTTT.

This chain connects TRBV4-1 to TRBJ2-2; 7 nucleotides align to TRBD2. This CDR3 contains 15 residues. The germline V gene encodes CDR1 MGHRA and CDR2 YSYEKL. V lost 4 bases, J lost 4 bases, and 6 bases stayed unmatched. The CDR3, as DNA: TGCGCCAGCAGCCCAGGACTAGTCGCCACCGGGGAGCTGTTTTTT. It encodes CASSPGLVATGELFF.

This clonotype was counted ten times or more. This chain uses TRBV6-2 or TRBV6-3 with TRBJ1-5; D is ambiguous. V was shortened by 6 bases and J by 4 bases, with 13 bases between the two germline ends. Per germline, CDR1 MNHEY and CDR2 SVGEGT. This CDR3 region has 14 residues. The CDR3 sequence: CASSLGLGNQPQHF. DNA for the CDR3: TGTGCCAGCAGCCTGGGCCTTGGGAATCAGCCCCAGCATTTT.

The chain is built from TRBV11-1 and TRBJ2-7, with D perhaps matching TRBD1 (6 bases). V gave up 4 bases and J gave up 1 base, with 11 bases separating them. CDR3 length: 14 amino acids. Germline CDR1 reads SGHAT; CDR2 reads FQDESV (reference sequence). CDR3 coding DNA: TGTGCCAGCAGCTGGACAGACTTATCCTACGAGCAGTACTTC. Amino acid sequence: CASSWTDLSYEQYF.

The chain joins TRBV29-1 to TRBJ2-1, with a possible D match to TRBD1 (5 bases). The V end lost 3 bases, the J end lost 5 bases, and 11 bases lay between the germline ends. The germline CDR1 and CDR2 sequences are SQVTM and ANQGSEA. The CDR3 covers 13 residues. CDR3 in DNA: TGCAGCGTTGACATCTCAGGGAACAATGAGCAGTTCTTC. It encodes CSVDISGNNEQFF.

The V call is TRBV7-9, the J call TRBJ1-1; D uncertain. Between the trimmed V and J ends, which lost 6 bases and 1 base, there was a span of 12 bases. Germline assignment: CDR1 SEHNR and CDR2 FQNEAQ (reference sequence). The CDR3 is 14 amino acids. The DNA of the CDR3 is TGTGCCAGCAGGGGCAGGTTTAAGAACACTGAAGCTTTCTTT. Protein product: CASRGRFKNTEAFF.

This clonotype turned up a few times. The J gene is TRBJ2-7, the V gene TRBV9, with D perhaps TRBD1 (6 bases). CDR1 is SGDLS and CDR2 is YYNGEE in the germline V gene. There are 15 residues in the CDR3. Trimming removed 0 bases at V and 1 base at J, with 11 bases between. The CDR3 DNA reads TGTGCCAGCAGCGTAGGGGGGCAGACTTCCTACGAGCAGTACTTC. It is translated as CASSVGGQTSYEQYF.

The CDR3 region has the DNA TGTGCCAGCAGCTTAACTAGCGGGAGAGATACGCAGTATTTT. Translated: CASSLTSGRDTQYF. The chain uses TRBV7-2 and TRBJ2-3; 11 bases match TRBD2. This CDR3 contains 14 residues. V lost 2 bases, J lost 5 bases, and 0 bases stayed unmatched. Germline CDR1 reads SGHTA; CDR2 reads FQGNSA.

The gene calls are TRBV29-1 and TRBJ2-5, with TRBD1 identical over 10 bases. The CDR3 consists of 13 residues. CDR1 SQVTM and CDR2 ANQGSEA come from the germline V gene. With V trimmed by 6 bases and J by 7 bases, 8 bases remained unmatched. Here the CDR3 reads CSVGDRGQGTQYF. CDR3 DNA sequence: TGCAGCGTCGGGGACAGGGGACAGGGGACCCAGTACTTC.

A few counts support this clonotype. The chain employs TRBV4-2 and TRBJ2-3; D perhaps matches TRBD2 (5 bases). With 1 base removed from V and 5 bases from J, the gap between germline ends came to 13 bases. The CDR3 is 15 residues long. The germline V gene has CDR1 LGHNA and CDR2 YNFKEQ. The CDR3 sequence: CASSQGSGVKDTQYF. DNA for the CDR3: TGTGCCAGCAGCCAAGGATCCGGGGTCAAAGATACGCAGTATTTT.

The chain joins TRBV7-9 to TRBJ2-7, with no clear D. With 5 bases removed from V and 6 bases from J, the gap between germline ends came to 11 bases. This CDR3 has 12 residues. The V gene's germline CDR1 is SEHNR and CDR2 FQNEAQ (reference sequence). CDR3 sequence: CASSNISFEQYF. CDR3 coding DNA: TGTGCCAGCAGCAATATATCATTCGAGCAGTACTTC.

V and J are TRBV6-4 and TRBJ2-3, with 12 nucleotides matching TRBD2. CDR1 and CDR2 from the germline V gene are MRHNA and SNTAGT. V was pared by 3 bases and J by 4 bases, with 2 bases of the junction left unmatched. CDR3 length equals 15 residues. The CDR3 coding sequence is TGTGCCAGCAGTGAACTAGCGGGGGGTTCAGATACGCAGTATTTT. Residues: CASSELAGGSDTQYF.

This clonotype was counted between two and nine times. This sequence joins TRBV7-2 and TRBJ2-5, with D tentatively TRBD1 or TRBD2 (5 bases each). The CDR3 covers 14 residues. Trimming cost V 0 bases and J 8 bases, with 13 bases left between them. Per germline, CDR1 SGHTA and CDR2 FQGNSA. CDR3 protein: CASSLALGAGTQYF. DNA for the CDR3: TGTGCCAGCAGCTTAGCGCTCGGGGCCGGAACCCAGTACTTC.

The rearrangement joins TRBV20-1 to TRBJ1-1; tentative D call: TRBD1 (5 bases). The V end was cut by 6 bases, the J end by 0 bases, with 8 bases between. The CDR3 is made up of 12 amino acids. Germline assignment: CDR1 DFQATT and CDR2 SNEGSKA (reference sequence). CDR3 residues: CSARQMNTEAFF. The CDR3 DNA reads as TGCAGTGCGAGACAGATGAACACTGAAGCTTTCTTT.

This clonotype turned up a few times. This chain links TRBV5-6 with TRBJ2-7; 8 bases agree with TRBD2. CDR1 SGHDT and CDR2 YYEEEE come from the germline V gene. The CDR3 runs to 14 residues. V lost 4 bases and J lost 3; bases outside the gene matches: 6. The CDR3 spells CASSRGGPNYEQYF. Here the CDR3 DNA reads TGTGCCAGCAGCCGGGGGGGCCCGAACTACGAGCAGTACTTC. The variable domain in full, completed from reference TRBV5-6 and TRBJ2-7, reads DAGVTQSPTHLIKTRGQQVTLRCSPKSGHDTVSWYQQALGQGPQFIFQYYEEEERQRGNFPDRFSGHQFPNYSSELNVNALLLGDSALYLCASSRGGPNYEQYFGPGTRLTVT.

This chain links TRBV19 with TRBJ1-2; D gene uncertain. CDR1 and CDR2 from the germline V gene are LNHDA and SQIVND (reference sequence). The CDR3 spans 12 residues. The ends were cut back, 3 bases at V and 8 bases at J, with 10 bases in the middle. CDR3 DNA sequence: TGTGCCAGTAGTATCGCGGGGAGGGGCTACACCTTC. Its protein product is CASSIAGRGYTF.

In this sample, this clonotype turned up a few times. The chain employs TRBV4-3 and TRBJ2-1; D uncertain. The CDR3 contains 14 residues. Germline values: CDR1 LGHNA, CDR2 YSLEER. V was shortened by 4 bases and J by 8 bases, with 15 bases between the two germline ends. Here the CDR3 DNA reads TGCGCCAGCAGCCCCTCCGCCTATTCGGATGAGCAGTTCTTC. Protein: CASSPSAYSDEQFF.

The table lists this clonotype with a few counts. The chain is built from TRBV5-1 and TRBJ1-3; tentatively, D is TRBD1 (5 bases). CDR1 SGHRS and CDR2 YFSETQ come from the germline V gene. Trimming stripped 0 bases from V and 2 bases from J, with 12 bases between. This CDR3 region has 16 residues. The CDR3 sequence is CASSLEGTAPGNTIYF. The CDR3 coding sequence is TGCGCCAGCAGCTTGGAAGGGACGGCGCCTGGAAACACCATATATTTT.